This is a list of T cell receptor beta chains from one sample in a study of long-term antiretroviral therapy in people with HIV. Sequencing was performed with immunoSEQ multiplex PCR; in TCRdb, only in-frame clones are kept and a portion is missing. The sample has 17,000 or so clones, approximately 73% seen once. The specimen was unsorted PBMCs, collected roughly 2.5 years before starting antiretroviral therapy. The source is a woman in her forties or fifties with HIV. CDR3s leave out the opening cysteine and the closing phenylalanine or tryptophan. Fields, in order: V gene, J gene, CDR3 protein.

TRBV18,TRBJ2-6,ASSPLGQGPSGANVLT
TRBV5-6,TRBJ2-3,ASSSVTSTDTQY
TRBV7-3,TRBJ2-3,ASSLRGSGTDTQY
TRBV5-5,TRBJ2-3,ASSRAGRPSTDTQY
TRBV27,TRBJ1-1,ASSPGTGDVAF
TRBV30,TRBJ2-2,AWKPPFVGVTGELF
TRBV6-6,TRBJ1-1,ASSYEVIGGNTEAF
TRBV5-1,TRBJ2-6,ASSLALGGANVLT
TRBV5-1,TRBJ1-2,ASSPDYPRPLDGYT
TRBV13,TRBJ2-6,ASSDTGGGVLSGANVLT
TRBV28,TRBJ1-1,ASSITGGETEAF
TRBV9,TRBJ2-5,ASSQGMHEETQY
TRBV28,TRBJ1-2,ASSPTRAGGAGYT
TRBV18,TRBJ2-7,ASSPPSGGLSYEQY
TRBV7-2,TRBJ1-2,ASSLTNGQNYGYT
TRBV19,TRBJ1-1,ASSSSGTKLGNTEAF
TRBV11-3,TRBJ2-7,ASSPRQGYEQY
TRBV7-2,TRBJ1-2,ASNTGGNYGYT
TRBV10-2,TRBJ1-2,ASSDRGEGGYT
TRBV6-5,TRBJ1-1,ASRPGTGPNTEAF
TRBV7-2,TRBJ2-3,ASSSQRGEADTQY
TRBV20-1,TRBJ2-1,SAGEQF
TRBV5-6,TRBJ1-5,ASSAAGGYQPQH
TRBV10-1,TRBJ2-5,ASRGQGEETQY
TRBV29-1,TRBJ1-2,SVIEMRQGHYGYT
TRBV7-2,TRBJ1-2,ASSVGPSGYT
TRBV5-1,TRBJ1-6,ASSLGGWGDSPLH
TRBV19,TRBJ1-1,ASSTLFNTEAF
TRBV12-1,TRBJ2-2,ASSFRLAGAYTGELF
TRBV9,TRBJ1-1,ASSALTILTGEGF
TRBV18,TRBJ2-1,ASSRSRVDEQF
TRBV5-1,TRBJ2-5,ASSSGQWETQY
TRBV7-8,TRBJ1-6,ASSLAGRLSLNSPLH
TRBV19,TRBJ2-7,ASSAGQGFGEQY
TRBV7-9,TRBJ2-1,ASSFTGYNEQF